The 29 T cell receptor beta chains presented below share a single source sample, sequenced in a study of cytomegalovirus exposure and HLA in healthy donors. The assay was immunoSEQ multiplex PCR, and TCRdb's table has in-frame clones only and misses some. The profile shows roughly 130,000 clones, 84% of them singletons. What was sequenced was PBMCs. The receptor source for this set is a woman aged 25 to 39 in good health and CMV-seronegative.

The rearrangement links TRBV5-1 to TRBJ2-3; D unclear. With 4 bases removed from V and 3 bases from J, the gap between germline ends came to 9 bases. Per germline, CDR1 SGHRS and CDR2 YFSETQ. CDR3 length: 13 amino acids. The CDR3 DNA reads TGCGCCAGCAGCCGGGTTGTGACAGATACGCAGTATTTT. Translation: CASSRVVTDTQYF.

The chain couples TRBV4-3 to TRBJ2-3, with 7 bases fitting TRBD1. Germline CDR1 is LGHNA and CDR2 is YSLEER. With V trimmed by 3 bases and J by 1 base, 7 bases remained unmatched. The CDR3 length is 16 residues. CDR3 DNA: TGCGCCAGCAGCCAGGTACAGGGGCCCGGCACAGATACGCAGTATTTT. Its protein product is CASSQVQGPGTDTQYF.

The V call is TRBV14, the J call TRBJ2-7; 9 bases fit TRBD1. Germline CDR1 and CDR2: SGHDN and FVKESK. V trimming: 1 base; J trimming: 4 bases; junction bases outside the gene matches: 5. The CDR3 spans 15 residues. Written as DNA, the CDR3 is TGTGCCAGCAGCCAAGTTCCGGGACAGGGATACGAGCAGTACTTC. Translation: CASSQVPGQGYEQYF.

J is TRBJ1-4 and V is TRBV5-4; 8 nucleotides match TRBD1. J was trimmed by 3 bases and V by 4 bases; bases with no gene match: 5. Germline CDR1 is SGHNT and CDR2 is YYREEE (reference sequence). CDR3 length equals 15 residues. CDR3 in amino acids: CASSLLQGANEKLFF. CDR3 sequence (DNA): TGTGCCAGCAGCCTACTACAGGGGGCTAATGAAAAACTGTTTTTT.

This chain connects TRBV9 to TRBJ2-1; the match to TRBD2 covers 8 bases. Germline CDR1 is SGDLS and CDR2 is YYNGEE. This CDR3 comprises 15 residues. Trimming at V came to 0 bases and at J to 9 bases, leaving 8 bases not matched to a gene. DNA of the CDR3: TGTGCCAGCAGCGTAGACGGGGGGGCCGGGGGTGAGCAGTTCTTC. It translates to CASSVDGGAGGEQFF.

This sequence joins TRBV5-1 and TRBJ2-3, with TRBD1 identical over 8 bases. With V trimmed by 2 bases and J by 1 base, 3 bases remained unmatched. The CDR3 has 15 amino acids. CDR1 and CDR2 from the germline V gene are SGHRS and YFSETQ. CDR3 nucleotide sequence: TGCGCCAGCAGCTTCCAGGGGGCCGGCACAGATACGCAGTATTTT. It translates to CASSFQGAGTDTQYF.

This sequence joins TRBV28 and TRBJ1-5; possible D gene TRBD1, 5 bases. CDR3 length: 15 amino acids. The germline V gene has CDR1 MDHEN and CDR2 SYDVKM. V lost 3 bases to trimming and J lost 2 bases, with 11 bases between them. For the CDR3, the DNA is TGTGCCAGCAGTTTTCGGGGGGTAGGCAATCAGCCCCAGCATTTT. Its protein is CASSFRGVGNQPQHF.

This chain connects TRBV9 to TRBJ1-2; weak D call: TRBD1 (5 bases). The CDR3 is made up of 14 amino acids. Germline V gene data show CDR1 as SGDLS and CDR2 as YYNGEE. Between the trimmed V and J ends, which lost 5 bases and 0 bases, there was a span of 11 bases. This CDR3 is CASSDSAANYGYTF. The DNA for the CDR3 is TGTGCCAGCAGTGACAGCGCCGCTAACTATGGCTACACCTTC.

CDR3 coding DNA: TGTGCCAGCAGTTACCTGACAGGGGGAAATGAAAAACTGTTTTTT. Encoded protein: CASSYLTGGNEKLFF. The rearrangement links TRBV6-5 to TRBJ1-4; TRBD1 matches 9 bases. The CDR3 is 15 residues long. The V and J ends lost 2 bases and 5 bases, in that order; junction bases with no gene match: 3. Germline V gene data show CDR1 as MNHEY and CDR2 as SVGAGI.

V gene TRBV9 combines with J gene TRBJ2-3, with 15 bases identical to TRBD2. Per the germline V gene, CDR1 is SGDLS and CDR2 is YYNGEE. V lost 3 bases to trimming and J lost 5 bases; unmatched junction nucleotides: 4. This CDR3 is 16 amino acids long. The CDR3 sequence: CASSDGLAGGLDTQYF. Written as DNA, the CDR3 is TGTGCCAGCAGCGACGGACTAGCGGGGGGGTTAGATACGCAGTATTTT.

The chain joins TRBV10-2 to TRBJ2-7; maybe TRBD1 (5 bases). The CDR3 is 13 amino acids. Germline CDR1 WSHSY, CDR2 SAAADI. V lost 6 bases and J 3 bases, leaving 12 bases between the germline ends. The CDR3 DNA follows: TGCGCCAGCAGCGAGGCAGGGTACTACGAGCAGTACTTC. Protein product: CASSEAGYYEQYF.

The table lists this clone with a count of one. J is TRBJ1-3 and V is TRBV6-1; D is ambiguous. V lost 0 bases and J lost 4, with 13 bases in between. The CDR3 length is 16 residues. The germline gives CDR1 MNHNS, CDR2 SASEGT. The CDR3 protein is CASSEAWTSGGNTIYF. CDR3 nucleotides: TGTGCCAGCAGTGAAGCGTGGACCTCGGGAGGAAACACCATATATTTT.

This clone was picked up a small number of times. The chain couples TRBV2 to TRBJ2-1; 7 positions agree with TRBD1. Germline CDR1 reads SNHLY; CDR2 reads FYNNEI. The ends lost 6 bases at V and 10 bases at J; junction bases unmatched: 6. This CDR3 region has 12 residues. The CDR3 spells CASRTTGVEQFF. CDR3 nucleotides: TGTGCCAGCAGGACTACAGGGGTCGAGCAGTTCTTC.

This clone was recorded only once. V usage is TRBV23-1 and J usage is TRBJ2-3, with D possibly TRBD2 on 5 matching bases. TRBV23-1 falls under the ORF class, with uncertain function. The CDR3 has 14 amino acids. With 10 bases removed from V and 1 base from J, the gap between germline ends came to 15 bases. The CDR3 reads CAKQRSPGTDTQYF. As DNA, the CDR3 is TGCGCCAAACAGCGGTCCCCGGGCACAGATACGCAGTATTTT.

This clone was found once. CDR3 amino acids: CASSPGQGGFNYGYTF. Here the CDR3 DNA reads TGTGCCAGCAGCCCCGGACAGGGGGGATTTAACTATGGCTACACCTTC. The chain couples TRBV7-9 to TRBJ1-2; 10 positions agree with TRBD1. Germline V gives CDR1 SEHNR, CDR2 FQNEAQ (reference sequence). Trimming at V came to 5 bases and at J to 1 base, leaving 7 bases not matched to a gene. The CDR3 extends over 16 amino acids.

The V and J genes are TRBV11-2 and TRBJ2-4; TRBD2 is a possible D gene (5 bases). The length of the CDR3 is 16 residues. Trimming shortened V by 4 bases and J by 1 base, and 14 bases separated the two germline ends. In germline, CDR1 is SGHAT, CDR2 FQNNGV. DNA of the CDR3: TGTGCCAGCAGCTCCGGACTGGGATCGGCCAAAAACATTCAGTACTTC. This codes for CASSSGLGSAKNIQYF.

This chain links TRBV5-1 with TRBJ2-5, with 8 positions matching TRBD2. CDR1 is SGHRS, CDR2 YFSETQ, per germline. This CDR3 comprises 15 residues. The junction had 8 bases not matched to a gene; V was cut back by 4 bases and J by 3 bases. In DNA, the CDR3 is TGCGCCAGCAGCCCCGGGACTAGAAGGGAAGAGACCCAGTACTTC. Protein sequence: CASSPGTRREETQYF.

The chain employs TRBV10-1 and TRBJ2-4; 14 bases agree with TRBD2. Trimming took 3 bases from V and 7 from J; bases not matched to a gene: 5. Germline assignment: CDR1 WNHNN and CDR2 SYGVQD (reference sequence). The CDR3 length is 16 residues. The CDR3 sequence: CASSERLAGGKNIQYF. In DNA form, the CDR3 reads TGCGCCAGCAGTGAAAGACTAGCGGGGGGGAAGAACATTCAGTACTTC.

The rearrangement links TRBV15 to TRBJ1-4, with 9 bases identical to TRBD1. CDR1 and CDR2 (germline): LNHNV, YYDKDF (reference sequence). This CDR3 contains 15 residues. Trimming at V came to 0 bases and at J to 4 bases, leaving 0 bases not matched to a gene. CDR3 bases: TGTGCCACCAGCAGAGAGACAGGGGGTAATGAAAAACTGTTTTTT. Translated: CATSRETGGNEKLFF. Looking up the rest from reference TRBV15 and TRBJ1-4 gives the full variable domain: DAMVIQNPRYQVTQFGKPVTLSCSQTLNHNVMYWYQQKSSQAPKLLFHYYDKDFNNEADTPDNFQSRRPNTSFCFLDIRSPGLGDTAMYLCATSRETGGNEKLFFGSGTQLSVL.

The chain carries TRBV7-9 and TRBJ1-5; 9 bases map to TRBD1. CDR1 and CDR2 from the germline V gene are SEHNR and FQNEAQ (reference sequence). With V trimmed by 5 bases and J by 6 bases, 5 bases remained unmatched. CDR3 length: 14 residues. The CDR3 is CASSLQGAGQPQHF. The CDR3 coding sequence is TGTGCCAGCAGCCTACAGGGGGCCGGTCAGCCCCAGCATTTT.

The count of this clone is one. One junction end disagrees with the germline gene, perhaps due to a read error. V usage is TRBV7-7 and J usage is TRBJ1-1, with 11 bases matching TRBD1. CDR3 length: 14 residues. Germline V gives CDR1 SSHAT, CDR2 FNYEAQ (reference sequence). CDR3 in amino acids: CASSPLGTGGPAFF. The CDR3 DNA reads as TGTGCTAGCAGCCCGCTGGGGACAGGGGGTCCGGCTTTCTTT.

The V and J genes are TRBV4-3 and TRBJ2-1; 16 nucleotides align to TRBD2. This CDR3 region has 17 residues. V was pared by 0 bases and J by 5 bases, with 1 base of the junction left unmatched. Germline CDR1 reads LGHNA; CDR2 reads YSLEER. DNA for the CDR3: TGCGCCAGCAGCCAAGAGGGACTAGCGGGGGGGAACAATGAGCAGTTCTTC. It translates to CASSQEGLAGGNNEQFF.

V is TRBV4-3 and J is TRBJ1-2, with D hard to call. CDR1 is LGHNA, CDR2 YSLEER, per germline. This CDR3 has 17 amino acids. V gave up 0 bases and J gave up 4 bases, with 18 bases separating them. The CDR3 is CASSQDISGARAYGYTF. CDR3 DNA sequence: TGCGCCAGCAGCCAAGATATCTCGGGAGCCCGAGCCTATGGCTACACCTTC.

A word on this clone: Relative to the germline gene, one junction end is altered; a read error may explain this. The chain's CDR3 is CASRNSGGAPIF. The CDR3 bases are TGTGCCAGCAGAAATAGCGGGGGGGCCCCGATCTTC. This chain links TRBV27 with TRBJ2-1; 11 bases align to TRBD2. The germline CDR1 and CDR2 sequences are MNHEY and SMNVEV (reference sequence). This CDR3 is 12 amino acids long.

V usage is TRBV6-6 and J usage is TRBJ1-4; TRBD1 is a possible D gene (6 bases). Looked up from germline, CDR1 is MNHNY and CDR2 is SVGAGI (reference sequence). This CDR3 has 16 residues. The ends were cut back, 6 bases at V and 2 bases at J, with 16 bases in the middle. CDR3: CASRAGGQRTNEKLFF. CDR3 bases: TGTGCCAGCAGAGCGGGGGGCCAAAGGACTAATGAAAAACTGTTTTTT.

This clone appeared a few times. The chain links TRBV29-1 to TRBJ1-1, with D possibly TRBD1 on 6 matching bases. Germline V CDR1 and CDR2: SQVTM, ANQGSEA. Trimming stripped 7 bases from V and 3 bases from J, with 12 bases between. This CDR3 contains 12 residues. CDR3 residues: CSASQGYTEAFF. Written as DNA, the CDR3 is TGCAGCGCATCCCAGGGGTACACTGAAGCTTTCTTT.

This clone was recorded a few times. V and J are TRBV2 and TRBJ1-5; 9 bases fit TRBD1. Trimming removed 6 bases from V and 5 bases from J; junction bases left unmatched: 5. Germline V gene data show CDR1 as SNHLY and CDR2 as FYNNEI. The CDR3 runs 14 residues. The CDR3 DNA follows: TGTGCCAGCAGCGTACAGGGGGCTCATCAGCCCCAGCATTTT. Residues: CASSVQGAHQPQHF. Looking up the rest from reference TRBV2 and TRBJ1-5 gives the full variable domain: EPEVTQTPSHQVTQMGQEVILRCVPISNHLYFYWYRQILGQKVEFLVSFYNNEISEKSEIFDDQFSVERPDGSNFTLKIRSTKLEDSAMYFCASSVQGAHQPQHFGDGTRLSIL.

The chain employs TRBV2 and TRBJ1-4, with a possible D match to TRBD1 (5 bases). The length of the CDR3 is 13 residues. Trimming removed 7 bases at V and 4 bases at J, with 10 bases between. The germline V gene encodes CDR1 SNHLY and CDR2 FYNNEI. The CDR3 nucleotides are TGTGCCAGCATCCGACAGCTTAATGAAAAACTGTTTTTT. The encoded protein is CASIRQLNEKLFF. Filled out from reference TRBV2 and TRBJ1-4, the complete variable domain reads EPEVTQTPSHQVTQMGQEVILRCVPISNHLYFYWYRQILGQKVEFLVSFYNNEISEKSEIFDDQFSVERPDGSNFTLKIRSTKLEDSAMYFCASIRQLNEKLFFGSGTQLSVL.

The chain uses TRBV7-9 and TRBJ2-7; no reliable D call. CDR3 length equals 13 residues. V was shortened by 1 base and J by 3 bases, with 7 bases between the two germline ends. In germline, CDR1 is SEHNR, CDR2 FQNEAQ (reference sequence). DNA of the CDR3: TGTGCCAGCAGCTTAGACTTAAACTACGAGCAGTACTTC. Translation: CASSLDLNYEQYF.